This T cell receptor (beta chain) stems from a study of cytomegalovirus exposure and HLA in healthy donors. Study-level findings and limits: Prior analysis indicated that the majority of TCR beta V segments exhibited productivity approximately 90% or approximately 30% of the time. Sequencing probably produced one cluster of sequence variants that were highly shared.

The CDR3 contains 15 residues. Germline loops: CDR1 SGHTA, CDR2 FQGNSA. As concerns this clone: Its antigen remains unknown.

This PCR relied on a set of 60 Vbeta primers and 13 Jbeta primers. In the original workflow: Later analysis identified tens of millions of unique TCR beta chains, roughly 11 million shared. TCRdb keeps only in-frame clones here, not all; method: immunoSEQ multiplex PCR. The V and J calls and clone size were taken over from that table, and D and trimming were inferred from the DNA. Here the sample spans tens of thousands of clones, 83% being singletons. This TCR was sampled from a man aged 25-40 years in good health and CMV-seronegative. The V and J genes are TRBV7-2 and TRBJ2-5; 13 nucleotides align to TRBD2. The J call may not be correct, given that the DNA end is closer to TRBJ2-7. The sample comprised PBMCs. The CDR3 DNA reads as TGTGCCAGCAGCTTATGGACTAGCGGGAGTTCCGAGCAGTACTTC. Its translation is CASSLWTSGSSEQYF.